This TCR beta chain was recorded in a study of neoadjuvant anti-PD-1 for oral cavity cancer. Produced via immunoSEQ multiplex PCR; TCRdb's table is partial and in-frame only. The sample consists of about 72,000 clones, more than 70% of them appearing once. The CDR3 sequence is 15 residues long. From germline, CDR1 is SGHVS and CDR2 FQNEAQ. Between the trimmed V and J ends, which lost 2 bases and 2 bases, there was a span of 13 bases. Analysis of PBMCs was direct, with no culture step. This TCR came from a person aged 35 to 85 with oral cavity squamous cell carcinoma. V and J are TRBV7-8 and TRBJ2-7; D ambiguous. This specimen consisted of PBMCs, obtained before nivolumab (anti-PD-1) treatment. The CDR3 bases are TGTGCCAGCAGCTTATCTGGTTCAGGAACCTACGAGCAGTACTTC. Amino acids: CASSLSGSGTYEQYF.